These 14 T cell receptor beta chains share one sample of origin, sequenced in a study of T cell repertoires in cytomegalovirus infection. Antigens for these TCRs are unknown. MiXCR, run by TCRdb on the reads, gives a single entry per CDR3 protein. The sample includes about half a million distinct CDR3 sequences, about two fifths of them seen just once. The sample consisted of cultured PBMCs, taken from culture after CMV antigen stimulation. The receptor set was obtained from a human donor in good health (CMV status not recorded). Some clones in this sample may be carry-over from other donors' samples.

The genes are TRBV12-3 or TRBV12-4 and TRBJ2-7; a possible D gene is TRBD2 (5 bases). CDR3 length: 16 residues. Trimming shortened V by 7 bases and J by 0 bases, and 19 bases separated the two germline ends. This CDR3 is CASKIQRLSFSYEQYF. CDR3 nucleotides: TGTGCCAGCAAAATTCAGCGGCTTAGCTTCTCCTACGAGCAGTACTTC.

For this clonotype: Germline and junction disagree at one end, which may indicate a read error. V gene TRBV5-3 combines with J gene TRBJ2-1; a weak D match, TRBD2 (7 bases). TRBV5-3 is filed as an ORF, its function uncertain. CDR3 length equals 14 residues. CDR3 sequence: CASSFGGAPHEQFF. The CDR3 DNA sequence: TGTGCCAGCAGCTTTGGGGGGGCGCCGCATGAGCAGTTCTTC.

The table lists this clonotype with a few counts. V is TRBV15 and J is TRBJ2-3; unclear D gene. V was pared by 6 bases and J by 4 bases, with 14 bases between. This CDR3 is built from 14 residues. Germline CDR1 is LNHNV and CDR2 is YYDKDF (reference sequence). CDR3 loop: CATRNLLNPDTQYF. Written as DNA, the CDR3 is TGTGCCACCAGAAACCTGCTAAACCCAGATACGCAGTATTTT. Using reference TRBV15 and TRBJ2-3 for the parts outside the CDR3, the full variable domain is DAMVIQNPRYQVTQFGKPVTLSCSQTLNHNVMYWYQQKSSQAPKLLFHYYDKDFNNEADTPDNFQSRRPNTSFCFLDIRSPGLGDTAMYLCATRNLLNPDTQYFGPGTRLTVL.

This clonotype was detected a few times. The chain couples TRBV6-5 to TRBJ1-4; no reliable D call. This CDR3 is built from 12 residues. V lost 2 bases and J 5 bases, leaving 3 bases between the germline ends. Germline V gene data show CDR1 as MNHEY and CDR2 as SVGAGI. CDR3 nucleotide sequence: TGTGCCAGCAGTTACAGAAATGAAAAACTGTTTTTT. It translates to CASSYRNEKLFF.

The chain combines TRBV6-1 with TRBJ1-4, with D uncertain. Germline V gene lookup returns CDR1 MNHNS and CDR2 SASEGT. Deletions cut 2 bases from V and 11 bases from J, with 9 bases between. The CDR3 contains 12 residues. Here the CDR3 reads CASSEPWMKLFF. The CDR3 DNA reads as TGTGCCAGCAGTGAACCGTGGATGAAACTGTTTTTT.

The rearrangement joins TRBV7-9 to TRBJ1-1; TRBD1 is a possible D gene (5 bases). V was cut by 10 bases and J by 1 base, with 10 bases left in between. Germline values: CDR1 SEHNR, CDR2 FQNEAQ (reference sequence). There are 12 residues in the CDR3. The DNA for the CDR3 is TGTGCCACCACCGACAGGAACACTGAAGCTTTCTTT. Amino acid sequence: CATTDRNTEAFF.

This chain's CDR3 is CASSAGQGEVQPQHF. The DNA for the CDR3 is TGTGCCAGCAGCGCAGGACAGGGGGAGGTCCAGCCCCAGCATTTT. This chain uses TRBV7-2 with TRBJ1-5; TRBD1 matches at 10 bases. From germline, CDR1 is SGHTA and CDR2 FQGNSA. The J segment lost 7 bases and the V segment lost 5 bases, leaving 8 bases of the junction unmatched. CDR3 length: 15 amino acids.

The gene calls are TRBV4-1 and TRBJ2-1, with D perhaps TRBD2 (5 bases). Deletions cut 1 base from V and 0 bases from J, with 16 bases between. The CDR3 spans 18 residues. The germline V gene encodes CDR1 MGHRA and CDR2 YSYEKL. CDR3 DNA: TGCGCCAGCAGCCAAGGGCCTAGATGGGAGACCTCCTACAATGAGCAGTTCTTC. This gives the protein CASSQGPRWETSYNEQFF.

This rearrangement joins TRBV14 to TRBJ2-5; 7 nucleotides match TRBD2. From germline, CDR1 is SGHDN and CDR2 FVKESK. Trimming took 3 bases from V and 10 from J; bases not matched to a gene: 8. The CDR3 spans 13 residues. The CDR3 is CASSHPGGAGQYF. The CDR3 region has the DNA TGTGCCAGCAGCCACCCGGGAGGAGCGGGCCAGTACTTC. Full variable domain (remainder filled in from reference TRBV14 and TRBJ2-5): EAGVTQFPSHSVIEKGQTVTLRCDPISGHDNLYWYRRVMGKEIKFLLHFVKESKQDESGMPNNRFLAERTGGTYSTLKVQPAELEDSGVYFCASSHPGGAGQYFGPGTRLLVL.

This clonotype was picked up one time. The chain carries TRBV19 and TRBJ1-6; D gene unclear. This CDR3 region has 15 residues. CDR1 and CDR2 (germline): LNHDA, SQIVND (reference sequence). V was cut by 2 bases and J by 11 bases, with 16 bases left in between. Here the CDR3 reads CASSIYTEGDAPLHF. The CDR3 nucleotides read TGTGCCAGTAGTATATATACGGAAGGCGATGCACCCCTCCACTTT.

The chain couples TRBV7-3 to TRBJ2-1; 7 nucleotides match TRBD1. The CDR3 consists of 15 residues. The V gene end was trimmed by 6 bases and the J gene end by 2 bases; junction bases not matched to a gene: 7. From germline, CDR1 is SGHTA and CDR2 FQGTGA. This CDR3 is CASRDHRGAYNEQFF. CDR3 bases: TGTGCCAGCAGGGACCACAGGGGTGCCTACAATGAGCAGTTCTTC.

The rearrangement links TRBV18 to TRBJ2-3; D is ambiguous. Germline lookup yields CDR1 KGHSH and CDR2 LQKENI. V shed 0 bases and J shed 0 bases, with 10 bases lying between them. The CDR3 has 16 residues. The chain's CDR3 is CASSPPGSSSTDTQYF. The CDR3 DNA is TGTGCCAGCTCACCACCGGGGTCGTCTAGCACAGATACGCAGTATTTT.

Ten or more counts support this clonotype. The chain joins TRBV7-8 to TRBJ2-7; D gene unclear. The CDR3 spans 14 residues. Germline CDR1 reads SGHVS; CDR2 reads FQNEAQ. With 3 bases removed from V and 6 bases from J, the gap between germline ends came to 15 bases. CDR3 in DNA: TGTGCCAGCAGCTTTCTGGTCGTGGGCGGCGAGCAGTACTTC. Translation: CASSFLVVGGEQYF.

This clonotype was recorded only once. The chain uses TRBV2 and TRBJ2-3; no firm D call. CDR3 length equals 14 residues. The germline gives CDR1 SNHLY, CDR2 FYNNEI. V lost 7 bases to trimming and J lost 2 bases, with 13 bases between them. CDR3 sequence (DNA): TGTGCCAGCATGGCTCGGGCCGACACAGATACGCAGTATTTT. Translation gives CASMARADTDTQYF.